This record covers a single T cell receptor (beta chain). What it binds is not known. The sorted conventional CD4 T cells were gated as CD4+CD127+. With 2 bases removed from V and 4 bases from J, the gap between germline ends came to 9 bases. CDR1 is MNHNY and CDR2 is SVGAGI in the germline V gene (reference sequence). The CDR3 runs to 13 residues. The data derive from a study of B cell selection in AIRE deficiency. Findings of the study overall: In TCRBV usage, CDR3 length and diversity, patient Tconv and Treg cells matched healthy donors. Shared Treg sequences had shorter CDR3s, biased toward rearrangements with few non-templated insertions. Only approximately 9.2% of approximately 3,700 shared Treg sequences were patient-specific; around 33% healthy-specific. About a third of healthy-donor shared Treg TCRbeta sequences appeared in patient Tconv cells.

Here immunoSEQ multiplex PCR was the method, and the copy in TCRdb shows in-frame clones only, minus some. The table includes about 23,000 clones, around 97% detected once. This sequence joins TRBV6-6 and TRBJ2-7; D is undetermined. The specimen sequenced was conventional CD4+ T cells sorted from PBMCs. The source is a human donor with AIRE deficiency. CDR3 region: CASSYESGYEQYF. The DNA for the CDR3 is TGTGCCAGCAGTTACGAGTCTGGTTACGAGCAGTACTTC.